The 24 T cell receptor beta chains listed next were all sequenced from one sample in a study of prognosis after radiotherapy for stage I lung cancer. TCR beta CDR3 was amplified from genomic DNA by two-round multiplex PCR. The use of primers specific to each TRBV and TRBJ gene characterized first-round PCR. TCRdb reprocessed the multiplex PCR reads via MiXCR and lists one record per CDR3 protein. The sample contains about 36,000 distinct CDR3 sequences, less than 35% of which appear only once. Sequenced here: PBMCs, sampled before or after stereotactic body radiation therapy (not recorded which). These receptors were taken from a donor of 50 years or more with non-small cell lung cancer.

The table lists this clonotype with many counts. The CDR3, as DNA: TGTGCCAGTACTGCAGGGAATGAAAAACTGTTTTTT. It encodes CASTAGNEKLFF. This rearrangement joins TRBV19 to TRBJ1-4, with D perhaps TRBD1 (5 bases). Germline CDR1 LNHDA, CDR2 SQIVND (reference sequence). This CDR3 is 12 amino acids long. V shed 7 bases and J shed 5 bases, with 8 bases lying between them. The whole variable domain, remainder taken from reference TRBV19 and TRBJ1-4, is DGGITQSPKYLFRKEGQNVTLSCEQNLNHDAMYWYRQDPGQGLRLIYYSQIVNDFQKGDIAEGYSVSREKKESFPLTVTSAQKNPTAFYLCASTAGNEKLFFGSGTQLSVL.

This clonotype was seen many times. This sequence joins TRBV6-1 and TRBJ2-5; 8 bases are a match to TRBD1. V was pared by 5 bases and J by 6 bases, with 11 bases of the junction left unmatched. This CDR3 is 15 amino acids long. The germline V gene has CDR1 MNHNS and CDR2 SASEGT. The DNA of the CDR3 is TGTGCCAGCAGTAGCCTCGGACAGGGACCGAAGACCCAGTACTTC. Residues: CASSSLGQGPKTQYF.

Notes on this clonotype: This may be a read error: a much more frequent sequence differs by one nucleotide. CDR3 region: CASTAGHGLTEAFF. The CDR3 region has the DNA TGTGCCAGCACCGCGGGACATGGGCTTACTGAAGCTTTCTTT. The chain uses TRBV9 and TRBJ1-1; possible D gene TRBD1, 6 bases. Deletions cut 6 bases from V and 5 bases from J, with 17 bases between. The CDR3 has 14 residues. Germline V CDR1 and CDR2: SGDLS, YYNGEE.

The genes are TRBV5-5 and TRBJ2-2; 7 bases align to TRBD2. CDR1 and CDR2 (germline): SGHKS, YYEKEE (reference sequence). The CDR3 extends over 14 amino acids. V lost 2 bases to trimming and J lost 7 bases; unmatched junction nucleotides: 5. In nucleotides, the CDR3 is TGTGCCAGCAGCTTCTGGGGGGGGATCGGGGAGCTGTTTTTT. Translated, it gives CASSFWGGIGELFF. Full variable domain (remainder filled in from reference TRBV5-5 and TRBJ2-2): DAGVTQSPTHLIKTRGQQVTLRCSPISGHKSVSWYQQVLGQGPQFIFQYYEKEERGRGNFPDRFSARQFPNYSSELNVNALLLGDSALYLCASSFWGGIGELFFGEGSRLTVL.

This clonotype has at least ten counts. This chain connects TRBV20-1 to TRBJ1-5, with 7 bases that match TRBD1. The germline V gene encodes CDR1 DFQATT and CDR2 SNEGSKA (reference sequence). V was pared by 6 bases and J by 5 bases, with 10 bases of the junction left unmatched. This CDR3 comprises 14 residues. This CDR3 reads CSAEGQSYYQPQHF. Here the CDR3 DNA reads TGCAGTGCGGAGGGACAGAGTTATTATCAGCCCCAGCATTTT.

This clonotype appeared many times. The CDR3 DNA reads as TGTGCCAGCAGTGAAGCTAATAGCGGGGTCCAAGAGACCCAGTACTTC. Its protein is CASSEANSGVQETQYF. The chain couples TRBV6-1 to TRBJ2-5; 8 bases agree with TRBD2. The CDR3 runs to 16 residues. V lost 0 bases and J lost 1; bases outside the gene matches: 4. Germline V gene data show CDR1 as MNHNS and CDR2 as SASEGT.

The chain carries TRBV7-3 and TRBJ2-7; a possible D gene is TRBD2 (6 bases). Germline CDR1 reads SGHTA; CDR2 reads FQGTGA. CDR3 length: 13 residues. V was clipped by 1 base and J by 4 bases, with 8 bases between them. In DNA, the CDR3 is TGTGCCAGCAGCTTAAATGGGGGGTACGAGCAGTACTTC. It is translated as CASSLNGGYEQYF.

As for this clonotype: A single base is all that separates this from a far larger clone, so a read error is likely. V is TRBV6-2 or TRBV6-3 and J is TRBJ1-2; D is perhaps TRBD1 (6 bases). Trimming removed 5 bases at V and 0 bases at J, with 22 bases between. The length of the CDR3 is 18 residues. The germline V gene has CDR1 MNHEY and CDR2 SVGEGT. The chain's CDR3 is CASSEELGQAYSNYGYTF. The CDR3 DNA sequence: TGTGCCAGCAGTGAAGAGCTGGGACAAGCGTATTCTAACTATGGCTACACCTTC.

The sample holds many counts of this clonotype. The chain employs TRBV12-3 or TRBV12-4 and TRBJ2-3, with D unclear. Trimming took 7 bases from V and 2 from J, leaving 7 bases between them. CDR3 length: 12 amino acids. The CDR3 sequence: CASNKHTDTQYF. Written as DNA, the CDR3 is TGTGCCAGCAACAAACACACAGATACGCAGTATTTT.

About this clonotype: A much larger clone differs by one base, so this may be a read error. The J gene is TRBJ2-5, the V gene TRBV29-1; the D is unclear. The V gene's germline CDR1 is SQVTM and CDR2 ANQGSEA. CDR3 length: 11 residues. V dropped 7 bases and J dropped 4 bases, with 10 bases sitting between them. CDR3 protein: CSAGQVETQYF. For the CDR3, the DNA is TGCAGCGCTGGCCAAGTAGAGACCCAGTACTTC.

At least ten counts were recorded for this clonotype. CDR3 bases: TGTGCCAGCAGCCAACCAAGACAAAGCCAAGAGACCCAGTACTTC. Its translation is CASSQPRQSQETQYF. The chain has TRBV3-1 and TRBJ2-5; D not certain. With 2 bases removed from V and 1 base from J, the gap between germline ends came to 11 bases. This CDR3 is built from 15 residues. Germline V gene data show CDR1 as LGHDT and CDR2 as YNNKEL (reference sequence).

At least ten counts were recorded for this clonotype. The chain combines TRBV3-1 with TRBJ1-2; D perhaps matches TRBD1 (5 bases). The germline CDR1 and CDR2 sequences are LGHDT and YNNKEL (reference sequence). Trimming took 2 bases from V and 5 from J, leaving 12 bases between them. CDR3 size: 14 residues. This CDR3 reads CASSQPTGGYGYTF. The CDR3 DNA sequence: TGTGCCAGCAGCCAACCGACGGGGGGGTATGGCTACACCTTC.

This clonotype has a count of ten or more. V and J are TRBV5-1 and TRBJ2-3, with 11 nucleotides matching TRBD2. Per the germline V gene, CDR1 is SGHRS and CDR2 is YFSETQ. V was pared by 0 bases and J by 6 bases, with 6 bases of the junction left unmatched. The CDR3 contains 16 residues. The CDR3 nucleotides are TGCGCCAGCAGCTTGGTTTTAGCGGGGGGGCCTGATACGCAGTATTTT. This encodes CASSLVLAGGPDTQYF. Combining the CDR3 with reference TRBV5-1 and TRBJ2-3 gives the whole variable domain KAGVTQTPRYLIKTRGQQVTLSCSPISGHRSVSWYQQTPGQGLQFLFEYFSETQRNKGNFPGRFSGRQFSNSRSEMNVSTLELGDSALYLCASSLVLAGGPDTQYFGPGTRLTVL.

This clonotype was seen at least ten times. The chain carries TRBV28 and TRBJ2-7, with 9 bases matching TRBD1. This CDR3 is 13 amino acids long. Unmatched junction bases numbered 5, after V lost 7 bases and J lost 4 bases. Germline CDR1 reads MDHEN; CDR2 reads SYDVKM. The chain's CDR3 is CASKQGAVYEQYF. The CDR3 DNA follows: TGTGCCAGCAAACAGGGGGCCGTTTACGAGCAGTACTTC.

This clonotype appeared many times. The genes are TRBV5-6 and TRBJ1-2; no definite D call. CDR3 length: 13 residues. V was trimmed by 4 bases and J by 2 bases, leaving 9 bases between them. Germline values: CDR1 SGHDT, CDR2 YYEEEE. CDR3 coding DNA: TGTGCCAGCAGCGAAGGGTGGAACTATGGCTACACCTTC. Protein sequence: CASSEGWNYGYTF.

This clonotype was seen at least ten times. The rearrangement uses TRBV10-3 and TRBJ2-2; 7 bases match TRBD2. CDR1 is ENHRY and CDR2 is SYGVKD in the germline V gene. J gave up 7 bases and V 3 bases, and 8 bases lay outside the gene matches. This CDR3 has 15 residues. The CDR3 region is CAISERRESGGELFF. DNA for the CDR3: TGTGCCATCAGTGAACGGCGGGAGTCTGGCGGGGAGCTGTTTTTT.

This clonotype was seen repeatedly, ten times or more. The CDR3 region has the DNA TGTGCCAGCCACTCCCCTGCGGAGACAGGGTTTGAGGAGACCCAGTACTTC. Residues: CASHSPAETGFEETQYF. V gene TRBV28 combines with J gene TRBJ2-5, with 7 positions matching TRBD1. Trimming at V came to 8 bases and at J to 5 bases, leaving 20 bases not matched to a gene. Germline assignment: CDR1 MDHEN and CDR2 SYDVKM. The CDR3 runs to 17 residues.

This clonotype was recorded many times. The CDR3 DNA sequence: TGTGCCAGCAGCTTTCTAGCGGGAGGGTTGGACAATGAGCAGTTCTTC. This gives the protein CASSFLAGGLDNEQFF. This sequence joins TRBV6-1 and TRBJ2-1, with 12 bases aligning to TRBD2. CDR3 length: 16 amino acids. Trimming cost V 6 bases and J 5 bases; bases outside gene matches: 8. Germline V gene sequence: CDR1 MNHNS, CDR2 SASEGT.

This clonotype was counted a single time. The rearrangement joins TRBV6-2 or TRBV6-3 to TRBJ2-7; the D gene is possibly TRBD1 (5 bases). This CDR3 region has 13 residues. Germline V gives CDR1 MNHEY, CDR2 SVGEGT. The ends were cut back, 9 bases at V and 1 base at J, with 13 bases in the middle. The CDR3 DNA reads TGTGCCAGTAGCCGTACAGGTTCCTACGAGCAGTACTTC. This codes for CASSRTGSYEQYF.

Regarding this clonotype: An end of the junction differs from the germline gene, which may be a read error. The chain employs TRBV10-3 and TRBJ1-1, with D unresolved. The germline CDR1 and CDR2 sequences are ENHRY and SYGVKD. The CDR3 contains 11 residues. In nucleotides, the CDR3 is TGTTCCATCAGTGAGAACACTGAAGCTTTCTTT. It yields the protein CSISENTEAFF.

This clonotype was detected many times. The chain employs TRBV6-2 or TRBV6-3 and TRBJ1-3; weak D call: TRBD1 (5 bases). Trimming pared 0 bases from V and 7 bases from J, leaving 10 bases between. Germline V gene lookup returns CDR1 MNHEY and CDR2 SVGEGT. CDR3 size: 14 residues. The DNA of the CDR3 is TGTGCCAGCAGTTACTCGGAGGGGCTGAACACCATATATTTT. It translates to CASSYSEGLNTIYF.

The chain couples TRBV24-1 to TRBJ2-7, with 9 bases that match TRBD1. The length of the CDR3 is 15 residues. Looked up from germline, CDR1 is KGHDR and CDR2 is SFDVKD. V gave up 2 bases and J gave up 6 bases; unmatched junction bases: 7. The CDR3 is CATSDSRTGVGEQYF. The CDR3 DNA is TGTGCCACCAGTGATTCAAGGACAGGGGTGGGCGAGCAGTACTTC.

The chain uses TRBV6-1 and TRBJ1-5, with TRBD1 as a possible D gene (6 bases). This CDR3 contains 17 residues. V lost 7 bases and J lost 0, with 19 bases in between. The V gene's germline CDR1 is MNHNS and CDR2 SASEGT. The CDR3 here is CASTRTDRDYSNQPQHF. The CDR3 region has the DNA TGTGCCAGCACCCGGACAGACCGCGATTATAGCAATCAGCCCCAGCATTTT.

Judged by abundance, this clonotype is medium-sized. The CDR3, as DNA: TGTGCCTGGAGTGTGGCGGAGGCAACCGGGGAGCTGTTTTTT. Translation: CAWSVAEATGELFF. The V gene is TRBV30, the J gene TRBJ2-2, with D maybe TRBD2 (5 bases). Trimming took 0 bases from V and 5 from J, leaving 10 bases between them. This CDR3 comprises 14 residues. Germline values: CDR1 GTSNPN, CDR2 SVGIG (reference sequence).